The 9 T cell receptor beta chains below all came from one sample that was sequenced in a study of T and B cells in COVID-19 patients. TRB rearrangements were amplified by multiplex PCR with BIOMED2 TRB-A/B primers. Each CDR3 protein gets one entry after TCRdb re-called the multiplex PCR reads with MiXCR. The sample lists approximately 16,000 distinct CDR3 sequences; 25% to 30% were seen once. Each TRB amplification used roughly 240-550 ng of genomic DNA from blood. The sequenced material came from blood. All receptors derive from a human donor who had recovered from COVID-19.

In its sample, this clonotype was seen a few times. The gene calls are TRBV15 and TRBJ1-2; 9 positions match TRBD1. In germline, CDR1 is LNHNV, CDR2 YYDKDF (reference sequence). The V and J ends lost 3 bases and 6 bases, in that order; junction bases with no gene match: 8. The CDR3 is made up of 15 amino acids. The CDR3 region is CATSRGTGQGDGYTF. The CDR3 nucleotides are TGTGCCACCAGCAGGGGGACAGGGCAAGGGGATGGCTACACCTTC.

CDR3 in DNA: TGTGCCAGCAGTTACAGGTCCGGGGAGACCCAGTACTTC. This encodes CASSYRSGETQYF. The chain uses TRBV6-5 and TRBJ2-5; no clear D gene. The CDR3 covers 13 residues. Per the germline V gene, CDR1 is MNHEY and CDR2 is SVGAGI. V shed 2 bases and J shed 5 bases, with 9 bases lying between them.

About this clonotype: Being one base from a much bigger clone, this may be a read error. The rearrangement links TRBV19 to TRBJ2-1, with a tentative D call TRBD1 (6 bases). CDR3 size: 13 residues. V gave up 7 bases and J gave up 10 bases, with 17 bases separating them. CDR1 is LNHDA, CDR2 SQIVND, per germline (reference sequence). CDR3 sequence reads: CASTWDTAREQFF. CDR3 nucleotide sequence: TGTGCCAGTACGTGGGACACAGCCCGGGAGCAGTTCTTC. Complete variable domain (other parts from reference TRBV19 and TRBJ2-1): DGGITQSPKYLFRKEGQNVTLSCEQNLNHDAMYWYRQDPGQGLRLIYYSQIVNDFQKGDIAEGYSVSREKKESFPLTVTSAQKNPTAFYLCASTWDTAREQFFGPGTRLTVL.

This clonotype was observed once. CDR3 protein: CASSDQGYGYGYTF. The CDR3 DNA is TGTGCCAGCAGCGACCAGGGATACGGTTATGGCTACACCTTC. The chain recombines TRBV5-4 with TRBJ1-2, with TRBD1 as a possible D gene (5 bases). The CDR3 has 14 amino acids. The V gene's germline CDR1 is SGHNT and CDR2 YYREEE (reference sequence). V shed 4 bases and J shed 5 bases, with 15 bases lying between them.

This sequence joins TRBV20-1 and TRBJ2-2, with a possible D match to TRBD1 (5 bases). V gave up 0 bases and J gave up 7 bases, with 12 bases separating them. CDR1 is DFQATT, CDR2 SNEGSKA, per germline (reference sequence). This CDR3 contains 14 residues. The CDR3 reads CSAREAGWYGELFF. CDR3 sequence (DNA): TGCAGTGCTAGAGAGGCAGGGTGGTACGGGGAGCTGTTTTTT.

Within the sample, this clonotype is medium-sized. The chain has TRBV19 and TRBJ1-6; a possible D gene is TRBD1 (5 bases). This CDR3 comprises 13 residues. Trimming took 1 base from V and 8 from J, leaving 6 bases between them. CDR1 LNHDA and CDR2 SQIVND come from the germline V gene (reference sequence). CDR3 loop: CASSIGQYSPLHF. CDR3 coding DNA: TGTGCCAGTAGTATAGGACAGTATTCACCCCTCCACTTT.

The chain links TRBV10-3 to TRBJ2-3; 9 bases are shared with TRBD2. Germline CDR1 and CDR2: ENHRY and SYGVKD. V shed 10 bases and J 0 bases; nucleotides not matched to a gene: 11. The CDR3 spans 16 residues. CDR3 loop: CASRRGGEISTDTQYF. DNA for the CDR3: TGTGCCAGCAGGCGGGGGGGGGAGATCAGCACAGATACGCAGTATTTT.

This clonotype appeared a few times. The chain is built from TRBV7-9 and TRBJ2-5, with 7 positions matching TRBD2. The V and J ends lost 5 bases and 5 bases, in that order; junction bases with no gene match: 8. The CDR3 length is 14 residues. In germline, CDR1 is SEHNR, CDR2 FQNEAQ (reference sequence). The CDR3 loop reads CASSALRGSETQYF. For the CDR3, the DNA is TGTGCCAGCAGCGCCCTGCGGGGGTCGGAGACCCAGTACTTC.

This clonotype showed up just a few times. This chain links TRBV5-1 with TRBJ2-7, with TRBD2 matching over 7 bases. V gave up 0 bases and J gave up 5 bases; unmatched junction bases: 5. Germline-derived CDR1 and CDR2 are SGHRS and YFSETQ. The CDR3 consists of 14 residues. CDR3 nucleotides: TGCGCCAGCAGCTTGGGGGGAGGGCGAAACGAGCAGTACTTC. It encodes CASSLGGGRNEQYF.